This TCR beta chain was obtained from a study of T-cell reconstitution after alpha-beta-depleted transplantation in children. This clonotype was observed many times. The junction departs from germline at one end; a sequencing error may be responsible. The germline V gene encodes CDR1 SGHKS and CDR2 YYEKEE (reference sequence). The CDR3 length is 14 residues. Construction of the TCRbeta library involved unique molecular identifiers. TCRdb passed the PCR reads through MiXCR, listing each CDR3 protein once. The repertoire holds about 600,000 distinct CDR3 sequences, with about 10% as singletons. Sequencing was performed on PBMCs from the stem cell graft donor, taken from the stem cell graft. The receptor was isolated from a human donor who donated a stem cell graft to a child with acute myeloid leukemia. The chain has TRBV5-5 and TRBJ2-2; possibly TRBD2 for D (5 bases). The CDR3 loop reads CASSFLSDTGELFF. CDR3 DNA sequence: TGTGCCAGCAGCTTCCTGTCAGACACCGGGGAACTGTTTTTT.